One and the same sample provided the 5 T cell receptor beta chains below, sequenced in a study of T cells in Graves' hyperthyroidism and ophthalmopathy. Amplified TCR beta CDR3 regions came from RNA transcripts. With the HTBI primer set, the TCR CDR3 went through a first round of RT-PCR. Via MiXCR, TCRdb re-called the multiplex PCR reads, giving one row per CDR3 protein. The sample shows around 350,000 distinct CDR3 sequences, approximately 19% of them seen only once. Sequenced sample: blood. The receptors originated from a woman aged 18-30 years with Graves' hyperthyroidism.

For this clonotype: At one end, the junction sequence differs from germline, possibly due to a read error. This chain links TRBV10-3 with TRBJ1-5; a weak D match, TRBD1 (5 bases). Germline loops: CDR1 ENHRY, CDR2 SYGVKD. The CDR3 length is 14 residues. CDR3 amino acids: CAISESRGVQPQHF. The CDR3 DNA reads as TGTGCCATCAGTGAGTCTAGAGGGGTTCAGCCGCAGCATTTT.

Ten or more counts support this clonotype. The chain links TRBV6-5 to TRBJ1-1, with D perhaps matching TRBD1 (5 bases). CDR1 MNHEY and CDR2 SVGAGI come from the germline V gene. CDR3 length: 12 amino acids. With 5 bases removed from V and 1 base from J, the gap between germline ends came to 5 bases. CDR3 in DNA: TGTGCCAGCAGTCAGGGGAACACTGAAGCTTTCTTT. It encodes CASSQGNTEAFF.

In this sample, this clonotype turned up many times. In nucleotides, the CDR3 is TGTGCCAGCTCTGCTGACCTTCCTCGCAACTATGGCTACACCTTC. It specifies CASSADLPRNYGYTF. The V call is TRBV18, the J call TRBJ1-2, with no clear D. V dropped 6 bases and J dropped 2 bases, with 16 bases sitting between them. The CDR3 runs to 15 residues. Germline assignment: CDR1 KGHSH and CDR2 LQKENI. Using reference TRBV18 and TRBJ1-2 for the parts outside the CDR3, the full variable domain is NAGVMQNPRHLVRRRGQEARLRCSPMKGHSHVYWYRQLPEEGLKFMVYLQKENIIDESGMPKERFSAEFPKEGPSILRIQQVVRGDSAAYFCASSADLPRNYGYTFGSGTRLTVV.

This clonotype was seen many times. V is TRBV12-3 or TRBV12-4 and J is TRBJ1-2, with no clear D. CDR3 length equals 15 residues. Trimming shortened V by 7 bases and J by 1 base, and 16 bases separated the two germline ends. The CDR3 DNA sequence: TGTGCCAGCACCCTATTAACCGGGGATAACTATGGCTACACCTTC. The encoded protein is CASTLLTGDNYGYTF.

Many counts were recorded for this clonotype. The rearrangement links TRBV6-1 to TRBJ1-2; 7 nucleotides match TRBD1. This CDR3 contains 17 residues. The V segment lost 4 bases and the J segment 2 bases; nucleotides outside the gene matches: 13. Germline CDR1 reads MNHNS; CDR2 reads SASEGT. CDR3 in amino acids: CASSVVSTGSGNYGYTF. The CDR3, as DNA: TGTGCCAGCAGTGTGGTGTCGACAGGGTCGGGGAACTATGGCTACACCTTC.